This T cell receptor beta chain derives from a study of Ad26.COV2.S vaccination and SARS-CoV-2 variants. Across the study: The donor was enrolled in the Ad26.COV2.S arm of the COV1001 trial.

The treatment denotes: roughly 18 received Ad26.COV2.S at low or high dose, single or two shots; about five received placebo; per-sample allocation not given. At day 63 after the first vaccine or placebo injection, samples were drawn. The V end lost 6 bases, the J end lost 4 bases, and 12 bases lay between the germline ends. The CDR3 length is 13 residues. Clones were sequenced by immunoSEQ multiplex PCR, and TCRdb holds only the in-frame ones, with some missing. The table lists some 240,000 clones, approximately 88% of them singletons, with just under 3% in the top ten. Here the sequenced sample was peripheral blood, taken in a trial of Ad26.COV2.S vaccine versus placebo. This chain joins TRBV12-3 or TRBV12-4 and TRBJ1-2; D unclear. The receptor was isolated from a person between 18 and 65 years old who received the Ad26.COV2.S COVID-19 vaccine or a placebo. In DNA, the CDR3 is TGTGCCAGCAGGCCCGACACGGTCTATGGCTACACCTTC. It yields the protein CASRPDTVYGYTF.